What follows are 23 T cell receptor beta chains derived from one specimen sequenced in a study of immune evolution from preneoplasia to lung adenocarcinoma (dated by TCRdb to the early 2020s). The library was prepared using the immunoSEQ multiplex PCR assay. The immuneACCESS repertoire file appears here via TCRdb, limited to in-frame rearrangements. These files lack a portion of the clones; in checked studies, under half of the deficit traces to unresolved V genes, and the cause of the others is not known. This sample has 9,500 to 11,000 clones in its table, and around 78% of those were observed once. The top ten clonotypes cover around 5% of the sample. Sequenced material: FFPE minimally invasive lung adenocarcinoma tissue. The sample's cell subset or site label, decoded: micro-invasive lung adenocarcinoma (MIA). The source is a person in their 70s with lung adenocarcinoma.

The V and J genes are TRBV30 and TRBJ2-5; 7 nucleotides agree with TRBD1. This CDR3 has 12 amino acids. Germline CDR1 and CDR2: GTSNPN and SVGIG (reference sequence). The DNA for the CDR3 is TGTGCGGCGGACAGGTACCAAGAGACCCAGTACTTC. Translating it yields CAADRYQETQYF.

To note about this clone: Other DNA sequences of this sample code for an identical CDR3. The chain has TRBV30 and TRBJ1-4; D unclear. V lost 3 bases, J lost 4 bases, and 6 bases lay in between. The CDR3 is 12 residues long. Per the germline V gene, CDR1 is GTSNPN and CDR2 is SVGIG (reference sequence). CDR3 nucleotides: TGTGCCTGGAGCAGGTATAATGAAAAACTGTTTTTT. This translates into CAWSRYNEKLFF.

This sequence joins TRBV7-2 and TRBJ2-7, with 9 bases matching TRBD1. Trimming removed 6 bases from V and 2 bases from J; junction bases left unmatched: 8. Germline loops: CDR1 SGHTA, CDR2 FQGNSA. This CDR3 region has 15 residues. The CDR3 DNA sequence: TGTGCCAGCAGTCGAGCCGGGACAGGGACCTACGAGCAGTACTTC. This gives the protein CASSRAGTGTYEQYF.

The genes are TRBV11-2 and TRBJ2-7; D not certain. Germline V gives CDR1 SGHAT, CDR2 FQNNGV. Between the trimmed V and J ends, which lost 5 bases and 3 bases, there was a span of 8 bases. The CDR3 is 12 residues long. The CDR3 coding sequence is TGTGCCAGCAGCCCTGGGGTCTACGAGCAGTACTTC. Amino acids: CASSPGVYEQYF.

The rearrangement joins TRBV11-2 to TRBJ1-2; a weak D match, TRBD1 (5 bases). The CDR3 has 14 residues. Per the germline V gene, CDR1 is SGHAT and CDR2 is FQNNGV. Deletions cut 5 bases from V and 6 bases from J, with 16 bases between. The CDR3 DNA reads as TGTGCCAGCAGCCAAACGGGGGGTCAGGATGGCTACACCTTC. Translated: CASSQTGGQDGYTF.

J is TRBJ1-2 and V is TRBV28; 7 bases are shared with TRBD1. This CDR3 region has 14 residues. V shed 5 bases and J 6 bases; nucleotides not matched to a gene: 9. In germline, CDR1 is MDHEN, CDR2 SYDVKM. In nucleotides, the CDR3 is TGTGCCAGCAGTGCCGCTGACAGGGAGGATGGCTACACCTTC. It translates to CASSAADREDGYTF.

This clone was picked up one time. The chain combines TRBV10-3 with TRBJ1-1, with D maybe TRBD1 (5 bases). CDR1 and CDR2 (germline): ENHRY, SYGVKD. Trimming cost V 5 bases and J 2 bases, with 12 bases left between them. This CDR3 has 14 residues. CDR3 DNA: TGTGCCATCAGTCGGGACGGATTCAACACTGAAGCTTTCTTT. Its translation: CAISRDGFNTEAFF.

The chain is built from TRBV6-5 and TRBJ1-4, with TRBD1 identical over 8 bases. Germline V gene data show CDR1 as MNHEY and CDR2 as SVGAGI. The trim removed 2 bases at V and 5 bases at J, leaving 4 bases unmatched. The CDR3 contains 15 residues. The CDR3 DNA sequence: TGTGCCAGCAGTTACACGACAGGGGAAAATGAAAAACTGTTTTTT. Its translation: CASSYTTGENEKLFF.

In DNA, the CDR3 is TGTGCCAGCTCACAACAATCCGATGGAGCTTTCTTT. It specifies CASSQQSDGAFF. The rearrangement links TRBV18 to TRBJ1-1; D unclear. The CDR3 is 12 amino acids. Germline CDR1 is KGHSH and CDR2 is LQKENI. V shed 4 bases and J shed 10 bases, with 13 bases lying between them.

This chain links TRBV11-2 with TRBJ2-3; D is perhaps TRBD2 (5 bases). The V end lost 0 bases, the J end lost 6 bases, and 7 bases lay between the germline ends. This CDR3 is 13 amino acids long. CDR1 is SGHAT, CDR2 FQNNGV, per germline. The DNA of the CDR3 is TGTGCCAGCAGCTTAGACCGAGGGGATACGCAGTATTTT. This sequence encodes CASSLDRGDTQYF.

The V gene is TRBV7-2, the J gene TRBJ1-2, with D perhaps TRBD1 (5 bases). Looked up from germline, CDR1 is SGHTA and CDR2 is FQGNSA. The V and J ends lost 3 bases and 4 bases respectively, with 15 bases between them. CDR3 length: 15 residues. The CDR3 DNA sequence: TGTGCCAGCAGCTTCATCTCCGGGACTACCTATGGCTACACCTTC. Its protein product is CASSFISGTTYGYTF.

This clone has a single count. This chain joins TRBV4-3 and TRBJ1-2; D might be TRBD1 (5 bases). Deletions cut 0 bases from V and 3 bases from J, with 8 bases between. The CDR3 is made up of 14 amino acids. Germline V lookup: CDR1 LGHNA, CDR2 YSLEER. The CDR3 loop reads CASSQDRGDYGYTF. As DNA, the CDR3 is TGCGCCAGCAGCCAAGATAGGGGCGACTATGGCTACACCTTC.

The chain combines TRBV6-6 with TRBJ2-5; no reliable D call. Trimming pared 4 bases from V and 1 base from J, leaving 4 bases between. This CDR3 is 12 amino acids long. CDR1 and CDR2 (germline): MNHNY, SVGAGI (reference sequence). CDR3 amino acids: CASSSLQETQYF. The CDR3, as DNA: TGTGCCAGCAGTTCGCTCCAAGAGACCCAGTACTTC.

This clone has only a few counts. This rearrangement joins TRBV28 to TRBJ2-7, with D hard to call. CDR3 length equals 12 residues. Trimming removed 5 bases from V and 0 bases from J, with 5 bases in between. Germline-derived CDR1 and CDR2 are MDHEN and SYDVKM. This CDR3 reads CASSEVSYEQYF. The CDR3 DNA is TGTGCCAGCAGTGAGGTCTCCTACGAGCAGTACTTC.

The CDR3 reads CASSRSAGGYADTQYF. The CDR3 DNA follows: TGTGCCAGCAGCCGGAGTGCGGGGGGCTACGCAGATACGCAGTATTTT. This chain links TRBV7-2 with TRBJ2-3; 8 nucleotides line up with TRBD2. CDR1 SGHTA and CDR2 FQGNSA come from the germline V gene. V was clipped by 5 bases and J by 4 bases; unmatched bases: 11. The CDR3 spans 16 residues.

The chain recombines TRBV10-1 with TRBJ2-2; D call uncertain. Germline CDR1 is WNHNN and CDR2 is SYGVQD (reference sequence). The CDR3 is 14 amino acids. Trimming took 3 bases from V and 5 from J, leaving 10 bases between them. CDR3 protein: CASSEGRGTGELFF. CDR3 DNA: TGCGCCAGCAGTGAAGGGCGTGGAACCGGGGAGCTGTTTTTT.

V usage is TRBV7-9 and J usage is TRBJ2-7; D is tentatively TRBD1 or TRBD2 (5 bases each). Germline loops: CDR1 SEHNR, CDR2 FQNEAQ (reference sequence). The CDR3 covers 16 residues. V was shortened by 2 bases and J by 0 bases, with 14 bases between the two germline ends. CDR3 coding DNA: TGTGCCAGCAGCTTAAGTGTGGGGACGGCCTCCTACGAGCAGTACTTC. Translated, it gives CASSLSVGTASYEQYF.

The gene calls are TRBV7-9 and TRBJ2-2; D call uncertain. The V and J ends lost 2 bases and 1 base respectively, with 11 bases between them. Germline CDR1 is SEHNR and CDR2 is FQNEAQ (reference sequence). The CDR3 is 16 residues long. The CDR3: CASSLRSPRNTGELFF. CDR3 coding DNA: TGTGCCAGCAGCTTACGGTCGCCTCGGAACACCGGGGAGCTGTTTTTT.

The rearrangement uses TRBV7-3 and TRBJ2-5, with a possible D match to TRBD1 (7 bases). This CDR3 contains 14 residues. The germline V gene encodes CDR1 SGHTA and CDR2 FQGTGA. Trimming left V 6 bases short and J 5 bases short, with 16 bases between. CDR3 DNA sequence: TGTGCCAGCAGAAAATATCAGGGGGGCGAGACCCAGTACTTC. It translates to CASRKYQGGETQYF.

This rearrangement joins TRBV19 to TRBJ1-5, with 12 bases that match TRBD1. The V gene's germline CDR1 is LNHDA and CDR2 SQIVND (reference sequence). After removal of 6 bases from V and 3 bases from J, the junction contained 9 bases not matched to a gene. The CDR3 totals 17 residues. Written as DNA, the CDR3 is TGTGCCAGTAGACCGCGGGACAGGGGGCAAGTCAATCAGCCCCAGCATTTT. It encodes CASRPRDRGQVNQPQHF.

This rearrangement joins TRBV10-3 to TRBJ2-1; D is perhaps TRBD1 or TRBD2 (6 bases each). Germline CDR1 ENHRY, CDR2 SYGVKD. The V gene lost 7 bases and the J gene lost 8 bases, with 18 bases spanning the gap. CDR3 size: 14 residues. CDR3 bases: TGTGCCATCAAAGAGGGACTCAAGGGGGATGAGCAGTTCTTC. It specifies CAIKEGLKGDEQFF.

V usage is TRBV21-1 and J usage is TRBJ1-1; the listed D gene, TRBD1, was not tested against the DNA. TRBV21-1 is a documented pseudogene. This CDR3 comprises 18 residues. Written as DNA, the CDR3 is TGTGCCAGCAGCAAAGCCTCGGCAGGGGAAGGAGGTAGTACTGAAGCTTTCTTT. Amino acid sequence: CASSKASAGEGGSTEAFF.

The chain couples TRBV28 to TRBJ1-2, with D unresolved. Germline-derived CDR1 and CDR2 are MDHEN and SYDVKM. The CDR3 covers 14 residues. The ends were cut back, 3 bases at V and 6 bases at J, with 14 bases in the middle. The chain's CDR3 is CASSFIGRQDGYTF. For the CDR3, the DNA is TGTGCCAGCAGTTTTATAGGACGCCAGGATGGCTACACCTTC.